A single sample gave rise to the 25 T cell receptor beta chains below, sequenced in a study of breast tumors, draining lymph nodes, adjacent tissues. Axillary draining lymph nodes of breast cancer patients supplied the node samples. TCRdb fed the multiplex PCR reads into MiXCR, producing one record per CDR3 protein. This table has 200,000 to 250,000 distinct CDR3 sequences, less than 40% appearing once. The specimen was axillary lymph node tissue. These receptors all come from a female donor with breast cancer. Some clones in this sample may be carry-over from other donors' samples.

This clonotype was detected a few times. Germline is not matched at one junction end, which may reflect a read error. This chain connects TRBV7-9 to TRBJ1-2, with 10 bases aligning to TRBD1. The germline V gene has CDR1 SEHNR and CDR2 FQNEAQ (reference sequence). The CDR3 consists of 15 residues. In nucleotides, the CDR3 is TGTGCCAGCCCGGGGACAGGGGAATTCGTTTTAGGCTACCCCTTC. This sequence encodes CASPGTGEFVLGYPF.

This clonotype was seen many times. This sequence joins TRBV7-9 and TRBJ2-3; D gene unclear. From germline, CDR1 is SEHNR and CDR2 FQNEAQ (reference sequence). This CDR3 has 14 amino acids. V lost 1 base, J lost 0 bases, and 5 bases lay in between. The CDR3 nucleotides are TGTGCCAGCAGCTTAGAGGGAAGCACAGATACGCAGTATTTT. Residues: CASSLEGSTDTQYF.

This clonotype has at least ten counts. The rearrangement uses TRBV19 and TRBJ2-3; 7 nucleotides line up with TRBD1. Germline assignment: CDR1 LNHDA and CDR2 SQIVND (reference sequence). The J segment lost 7 bases and the V segment lost 3 bases, leaving 7 bases of the junction unmatched. The CDR3 contains 14 residues. CDR3 nucleotides: TGTGCCAGTAGTATGGGACAGCATGGAAATACGCAGTATTTT. As protein: CASSMGQHGNTQYF.

V usage is TRBV24-1 and J usage is TRBJ2-7, with 8 bases fitting TRBD1. The CDR3 loop spans 14 amino acids. Germline V lookup: CDR1 KGHDR, CDR2 SFDVKD. V gave up 4 bases and J gave up 4 bases; unmatched junction bases: 5. Here the CDR3 reads CATSERTGRYEQYF. CDR3 sequence (DNA): TGTGCCACCAGTGAGCGGACAGGGAGGTACGAGCAGTACTTC.

Many counts were recorded for this clonotype. This chain joins TRBV12-3 or TRBV12-4 and TRBJ2-1, with a weak D call TRBD2 (5 bases). Trimming removed 1 base from V and 3 bases from J, with 7 bases in between. This CDR3 contains 14 residues. Here the CDR3 reads CASSLVDFYNEQFF. The CDR3 DNA is TGTGCCAGCAGTTTAGTGGACTTCTACAATGAGCAGTTCTTC.

The chain employs TRBV7-9 and TRBJ1-6; D may be TRBD1 (6 bases). CDR1 is SEHNR, CDR2 FQNEAQ, per germline (reference sequence). The CDR3 consists of 20 residues. Trimming pared 11 bases from V and 4 bases from J, leaving 33 bases between. Here the CDR3 reads CAASGAEGGADTQYNSPLHF. DNA for the CDR3: TGTGCCGCCTCGGGGGCGGAGGGGGGGGCAGATACGCAGTATAATTCACCCCTCCACTTT.

This clonotype was observed many times. The J gene is TRBJ2-1, the V gene TRBV12-3 or TRBV12-4, with a tentative D call TRBD2 (5 bases). The CDR3 covers 14 residues. The V and J ends lost 3 bases and 2 bases respectively, with 8 bases between them. The CDR3 spells CASSFGLPYNEQFF. In DNA form, the CDR3 reads TGTGCCAGCAGTTTTGGACTTCCCTACAATGAGCAGTTCTTC.

For this clonotype: A much more abundant neighbour one base away suggests this may be a read error. The chain carries TRBV7-9 and TRBJ2-3, with D perhaps TRBD2 (7 bases). This CDR3 spans 17 amino acids. V dropped 5 bases and J dropped 10 bases, with 28 bases sitting between them. Germline V CDR1 and CDR2: SEHNR, FQNEAQ (reference sequence). CDR3 protein: CASSRDRGTRGADPQYF. CDR3 DNA: TGTGCCAGCAGCCGGGATCGAGGGACTCGGGGGGCGGATCCGCAGTATTTT. The whole variable domain, remainder taken from reference TRBV7-9 and TRBJ2-3, is DTGVSQNPRHKITKRGQNVTFRCDPISEHNRLYWYRQTLGQGPEFLTYFQNEAQLEKSRLLSDRFSAERPKGSFSTLEIQRTEQGDSAMYLCASSRDRGTRGADPQYFGPGTRLTVL.

There are many counts of this clonotype. V gene TRBV6-6 combines with J gene TRBJ2-1; unclear D gene. V was trimmed by 5 bases and J by 10 bases, leaving 21 bases between them. This CDR3 spans 15 amino acids. The germline V gene encodes CDR1 MNHNY and CDR2 SVGAGI (reference sequence). The CDR3 spells CASSPAPPAIGEQFF. DNA for the CDR3: TGTGCCAGCAGTCCGGCCCCGCCGGCAATTGGGGAGCAGTTCTTC.

The J gene is TRBJ2-2, the V gene TRBV5-1, with TRBD2 identical over 8 bases. This CDR3 spans 15 amino acids. V shed 4 bases, J shed 1 base, and the junction held 3 bases outside the gene matches. Germline CDR1 and CDR2: SGHRS and YFSETQ. The CDR3 DNA is TGCGCCAGCAGCACGGGACTAGGGAACACCGGGGAGCTGTTTTTT. This gives the protein CASSTGLGNTGELFF.

This clonotype has a count of ten or more. This sequence joins TRBV20-1 and TRBJ1-4; TRBD1 is a possible D gene (6 bases). Per germline, CDR1 DFQATT and CDR2 SNEGSKA (reference sequence). The CDR3 covers 12 residues. The V and J ends lost 5 bases and 6 bases respectively, with 10 bases between them. The CDR3 DNA is TGCAGTGCTGGGACATCGGATGAAAAACTGTTTTTT. Amino acids: CSAGTSDEKLFF.

This chain uses TRBV7-8 with TRBJ1-1; D is ambiguous. Deletions cut 5 bases from V and 3 bases from J, with 10 bases between. The CDR3 runs 13 residues. Germline values: CDR1 SGHVS, CDR2 FQNEAQ. CDR3 loop: CASSNQVYTEAFF. In nucleotides, the CDR3 is TGTGCCAGCAGCAACCAGGTATACACTGAAGCTTTCTTT. The entire variable domain, with the rest obtained from reference TRBV7-8 and TRBJ1-1, is as follows: GAGVSQSPRYKVAKRGQDVALRCDPISGHVSLFWYQQALGQGPEFLTYFQNEAQLDKSGLPSDRFFAERPEGSVSTLKIQRTQQEDSAVYLCASSNQVYTEAFFGQGTRLTVV.

This clonotype was seen ten or more times. The CDR3 spells CASSFNGGSQETQYF. CDR3 DNA: TGTGCCAGCAGTTTTAACGGCGGTTCCCAAGAGACCCAGTACTTC. V is TRBV12-3 or TRBV12-4 and J is TRBJ2-5; no clear D gene. CDR3 length equals 15 residues. Trimming removed 3 bases at V and 1 base at J, with 12 bases between.

At least ten counts were recorded for this clonotype. This chain connects TRBV2 to TRBJ2-7; D gene unclear. Germline CDR1 and CDR2: SNHLY and FYNNEI. The V and J ends lost 4 bases and 5 bases respectively, with 6 bases between them. This CDR3 is 11 amino acids long. CDR3 DNA: TGTGCCAGCAGTGCATTCGACGAGCAGTACTTC. It specifies CASSAFDEQYF.

A note on this clonotype: A much larger clone lies one base from this, so it may be a read error. The chain joins TRBV5-6 to TRBJ2-7, with D perhaps matching TRBD1 (5 bases). With 4 bases removed from V and 2 bases from J, the gap between germline ends came to 22 bases. In germline, CDR1 is SGHDT, CDR2 YYEEEE. The CDR3 runs to 17 residues. The CDR3 spells CASSPRPPRTGPYEQYF. The CDR3 bases are TGTGCCAGCAGCCCCAGGCCCCCCAGAACAGGTCCCTACGAGCAGTACTTC.

V and J are TRBV5-1 and TRBJ1-6; TRBD1 agrees at 7 bases. J was trimmed by 7 bases and V by 3 bases; bases with no gene match: 7. Germline CDR1 reads SGHRS; CDR2 reads YFSETQ. The CDR3 extends over 15 amino acids. In nucleotides, the CDR3 is TGCGCCAGCAGCTATGCCGGGACAGCAAATTCACCCCTCCACTTT. It translates to CASSYAGTANSPLHF.

As regards this clonotype: A read error may be the cause here, since a much bigger clone is one base away. The DNA for the CDR3 is TGTGCCAGCAGCCTAAATGGACAGGGGAGTCGGGAGCAGCTCTTC. This gives the protein CASSLNGQGSREQLF. The gene calls are TRBV7-3 and TRBJ2-1, with TRBD1 matching 9 bases. Per germline, CDR1 SGHTA and CDR2 FQGTGA. The CDR3 length is 15 residues. Complete variable domain (other parts from reference TRBV7-3 and TRBJ2-1): GAGVSQTPSNKVTEKGKYVELRCDPISGHTALYWYRQSLGQGPEFLIYFQGTGAADDSGLPNDRFFAVRPEGSVSTLKIQRTERGDSAVYLCASSLNGQGSREQLFGPGTRLTVL.

A few counts support this clonotype. J is TRBJ2-2 and V is TRBV6-5; 8 nucleotides match TRBD2. The CDR3 is 16 residues long. Germline V gene sequence: CDR1 MNHEY, CDR2 SVGAGI. The J segment lost 5 bases and the V segment lost 7 bases, leaving 12 bases of the junction unmatched. The CDR3 sequence is CASKPGAGGRTGELFF. For the CDR3, the DNA is TGTGCCAGCAAGCCGGGGGCGGGAGGTCGAACCGGGGAGCTGTTTTTT.

The V and J genes are TRBV27 and TRBJ2-5; no clear D gene. Germline values: CDR1 MNHEY, CDR2 SMNVEV (reference sequence). CDR3 length: 13 amino acids. V was cut by 3 bases and J by 0 bases, with 5 bases left in between. The CDR3 loop reads CASSFMYQETQYF. The CDR3 DNA follows: TGTGCCAGCAGTTTTATGTACCAAGAGACCCAGTACTTC.

At least ten counts were recorded for this clonotype. The CDR3 DNA reads as TGTGCTAGTGGACCTAGACAGGGGTTCGATCAGCCCCAGCATTTT. Translation gives CASGPRQGFDQPQHF. This rearrangement joins TRBV12-5 to TRBJ1-5; 8 nucleotides line up with TRBD1. CDR1 is LGHNT, CDR2 FRNRAP, per germline. V lost 6 bases, J lost 5 bases, and 9 bases stayed unmatched. There are 15 residues in the CDR3.

At least ten counts were recorded for this clonotype. The rearrangement uses TRBV20-1 and TRBJ1-2; D unresolved. Trimming took off 3 bases at V and 0 bases at J, with 8 bases between the two ends. From germline, CDR1 is DFQATT and CDR2 SNEGSKA (reference sequence). The CDR3 extends over 13 amino acids. The CDR3 reads CSASGETNYGYTF. The CDR3 nucleotides are TGCAGTGCTAGCGGGGAGACTAACTATGGCTACACCTTC.

In this sample, this clonotype turned up many times. The chain has TRBV12-5 and TRBJ1-2; D unclear. This CDR3 is built from 14 residues. Per germline, CDR1 LGHNT and CDR2 FRNRAP. The V and J ends lost 0 bases and 11 bases respectively, with 16 bases between them. The CDR3 nucleotides are TGTGCTAGTGGTTTGGTAACGGGCTGGGCCCCTTACACCTTC. Translation: CASGLVTGWAPYTF.

This clonotype has just one count. The chain carries TRBV29-1 and TRBJ2-3; 11 bases align to TRBD2. V shed 6 bases and J 4 bases; nucleotides not matched to a gene: 6. Germline V gene sequence: CDR1 SQVTM, CDR2 ANQGSEA. The CDR3 consists of 14 residues. This chain's CDR3 is CSVPISGGADTQYF. CDR3 nucleotide sequence: TGCAGCGTCCCGATTAGCGGGGGGGCAGATACGCAGTATTTT.

This sequence joins TRBV15 and TRBJ2-5, with D perhaps matching TRBD1 (5 bases). This CDR3 has 14 residues. V was trimmed by 3 bases and J by 4 bases, leaving 12 bases between them. Looked up from germline, CDR1 is LNHNV and CDR2 is YYDKDF (reference sequence). CDR3 sequence: CATSSPQGRETQYF. CDR3 nucleotide sequence: TGTGCCACCAGCAGCCCCCAGGGCAGAGAGACCCAGTACTTC.

In DNA form, the CDR3 reads TGTGCCAGCAGTGAAGCAAGTAAGGGACGCGAGACCCAGTACTTC. Amino acid sequence: CASSEASKGRETQYF. The chain uses TRBV6-1 and TRBJ2-5; D assignment may be TRBD1 or TRBD2 (5 bases each). V was trimmed by 0 bases and J by 5 bases, leaving 13 bases between them. Germline CDR1 is MNHNS and CDR2 is SASEGT. The CDR3 has 15 amino acids.